This record concerns one T cell receptor beta chain sequence. This sample is drawn from a study of cytomegalovirus exposure and HLA in healthy donors. CDR3 length: 15 amino acids. Germline trimming cut 0 bases from V and 8 bases from J; bases unmatched to any gene: 7. Germline lookup yields CDR1 SGHRS and CDR2 YFSETQ. PCR amplification relied on 60 Vbeta primers (plus 13 Jbeta primers). Produced via immunoSEQ multiplex PCR; TCRdb's table is partial and in-frame only. The sample contains 85,000 to 120,000 clones, 70% to 90% of which appear only once. Sample: PBMCs. The chain uses TRBV5-1 and TRBJ2-1, with 8 positions matching TRBD2. The TCR comes from a man between 40 and 49 years old in good health and CMV-seronegative. This CDR3 is CASSLAIRGGDEQFF. The CDR3 coding sequence is TGCGCCAGCAGCTTGGCCATTCGGGGGGGGGATGAGCAGTTCTTC.